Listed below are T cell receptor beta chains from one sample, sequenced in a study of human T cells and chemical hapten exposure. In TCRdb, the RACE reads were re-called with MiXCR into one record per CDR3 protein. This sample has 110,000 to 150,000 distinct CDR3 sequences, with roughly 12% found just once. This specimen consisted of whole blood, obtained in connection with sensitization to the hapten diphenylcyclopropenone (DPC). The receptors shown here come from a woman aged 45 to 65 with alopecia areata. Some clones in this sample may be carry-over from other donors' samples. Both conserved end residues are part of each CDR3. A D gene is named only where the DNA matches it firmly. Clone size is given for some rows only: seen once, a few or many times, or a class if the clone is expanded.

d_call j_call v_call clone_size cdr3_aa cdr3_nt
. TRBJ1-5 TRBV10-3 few CATSRDSSNQPQHF TGTGCCACCTCCCGCGACAGTAGCAATCAGCCCCAGCATTTT
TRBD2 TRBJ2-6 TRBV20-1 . CSASSGGALAGANVLTF TGCAGTGCTTCTTCGGGAGGGGCGCTGGCTGGGGCCAACGTCCTGACTTTC
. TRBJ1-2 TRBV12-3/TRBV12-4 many CASSLVPNYGYTF TGTGCCAGCAGTTTGGTACCGAACTATGGCTACACCTTC
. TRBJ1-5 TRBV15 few CATSRDPPGARSNQPQHF TGTGCCACCAGCAGAGATCCTCCTGGGGCGAGGAGCAATCAGCCCCAGCATTTT
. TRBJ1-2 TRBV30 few CAWSGASYGYTF TGTGCCTGGAGTGGGGCCAGCTATGGCTACACCTTC
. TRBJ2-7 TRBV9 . CASSESLGNYEQYF TGTGCCAGCAGCGAGAGTCTAGGTAACTACGAGCAGTACTTC
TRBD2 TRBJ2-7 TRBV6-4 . CASSERSGRPSYEQYF TGTGCCAGCAGTGAACGCAGCGGGAGGCCCTCCTACGAGCAGTACTTC
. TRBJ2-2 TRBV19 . CASTTGGYTGELFF TGTGCCAGTACCACAGGAGGTTACACCGGGGAGCTGTTTTTT
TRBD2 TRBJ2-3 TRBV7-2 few CASRLRGGTGTDTQYF TGTGCCAGCCGACTCCGGGGGGGGACTGGCACAGATACGCAGTATTTT
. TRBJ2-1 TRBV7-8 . CASSSSPTGNEQFF TGTGCCAGCAGCTCCAGTCCCACGGGCAATGAGCAGTTCTTC
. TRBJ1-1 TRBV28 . CASSFLGEAFF TGTGCCAGCAGTTTTCTTGGTGAAGCTTTCTTT
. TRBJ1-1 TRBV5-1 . CASSVDGMNTEAFF TGCGCCAGCAGCGTGGACGGTATGAACACTGAAGCTTTCTTT
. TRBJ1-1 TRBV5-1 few CASSLIGRAEAFF TGCGCCAGCAGCTTGATAGGTCGAGCTGAAGCTTTCTTT
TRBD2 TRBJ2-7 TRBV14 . CASSLGLAGGYEQYF TGTGCCAGCAGCCTAGGACTAGCGGGAGGCTACGAGCAGTACTTC
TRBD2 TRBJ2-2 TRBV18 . CASSPPAGSGIPGELFF TGTGCCAGCTCACCTCCGGCAGGTAGCGGGATTCCTGGGGAGCTGTTTTTT
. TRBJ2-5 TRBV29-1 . CSVAPPGRRETQYF TGCAGCGTTGCCCCGCCGGGGAGGAGGGAGACCCAGTACTTC
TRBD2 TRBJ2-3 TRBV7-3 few CASSSNSGVSTDTQYF TGTGCCAGCAGCTCAAACAGCGGGGTTAGCACAGATACGCAGTATTTT
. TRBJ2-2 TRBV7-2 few CASSLGELTGELFF TGTGCCAGCAGCTTAGGGGAGCTCACCGGGGAGCTGTTTTTT
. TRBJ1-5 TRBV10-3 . CAISREGVSNQPQHF TGTGCCATCAGTAGAGAAGGGGTTAGCAATCAGCCCCAGCATTTT
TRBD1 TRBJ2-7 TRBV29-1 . CSAGQGGNEQYF TGCAGCGCTGGACAGGGGGGGAACGAGCAGTACTTC
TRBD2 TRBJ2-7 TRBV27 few CARGGLALSEQYF TGTGCCAGAGGGGGACTAGCCCTAAGCGAGCAGTACTTC
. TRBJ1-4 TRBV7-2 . CASSLSGAEKLFF TGTGCCAGCAGCTTATCAGGGGCTGAAAAACTGTTTTTT
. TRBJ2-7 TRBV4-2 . CASSQGGDLLPGEQYF TGTGCCAGCAGCCAAGGGGGGGATCTACTCCCGGGCGAGCAGTACTTC
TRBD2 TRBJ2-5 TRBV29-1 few CSVEQPREAGRPQETQYF TGCAGCGTTGAACAGCCCCGGGAAGCGGGGCGACCCCAAGAGACCCAGTACTTC
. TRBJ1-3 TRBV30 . CAWSLALGEGNTIYF TGTGCCTGGAGCCTGGCCCTTGGCGAAGGAAACACCATATATTTT
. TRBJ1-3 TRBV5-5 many CASSVDTYSGNTIYF TGTGCCAGCAGCGTCGACACCTACTCTGGAAACACCATATATTTT
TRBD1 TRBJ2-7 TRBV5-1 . CASSRTGGGYEQYF TGCGCCAGCAGCCGGACAGGGGGAGGCTACGAGCAGTACTTC
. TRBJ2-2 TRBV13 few CASTRRGANTGELFF TGTGCCAGCACCCGGCGGGGCGCGAACACCGGGGAGCTGTTTTTT
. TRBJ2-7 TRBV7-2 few CASSSSGSRWTAYEQYF TGTGCCAGCAGCTCAAGCGGATCGAGGTGGACAGCCTACGAGCAGTACTTC
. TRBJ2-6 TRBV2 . CASSERVSGANVLTF TGTGCCAGCAGTGAACGGGTTTCTGGGGCCAACGTCCTGACTTTC